These T cell receptor beta chains were read from a single sample in a study of T cell responses to AZD1222 COVID-19 vaccine. TCRdb's copy holds only in-frame clones and misses some; the assay was immunoSEQ multiplex PCR. Here the sample spans about 110,000 clones, more than 85% being singletons. Sequencing was performed on peripheral blood, taken on day 0 of AZD1222 vaccination. Receptor source: an adult in good health. The conserved cysteine and the conserved F or W are not part of the CDR3 here. Clone size, where shown, is once, few, many, or a class for clones that have expanded.

v_call	j_call	clone_size	cdr3_aa
TRBV5-1	TRBJ1-1	-	ASSLGAGNTEAF
TRBV5-5	TRBJ2-3	-	ASSSGGGPYTQY
TRBV7-2	TRBJ2-3	-	ASSDRRGSTDTQY
TRBV6-5	TRBJ1-2	once	ASSFRTGGGIYGYT
TRBV21-1	TRBJ1-1	-	ASSKVKGQGGTEAF
TRBV5-4	TRBJ2-2	-	ASSFRQDHGELF
TRBV29-1	TRBJ2-2	-	SVGADRNTGELF
TRBV7-2	TRBJ1-2	-	ASISGGTNYGYT
TRBV9	TRBJ2-1	-	ASSVVGGGIYNEQF
TRBV30	TRBJ2-3	-	AWSPGQGRKTDTQY
TRBV6-2/TRBV6-3	TRBJ2-2	-	ASSYSIVLWDTGELF
TRBV5-6	TRBJ1-2	-	ASSHRDSFYGYT
TRBV28	TRBJ1-2	-	ASKRPGLNYGYT
TRBV11-3	TRBJ1-1	once	ASSRSLARTEAF
TRBV12-3/TRBV12-4	TRBJ1-5	once	ASGGDQPQH
TRBV24-1	TRBJ2-4	once	ATSDTRTGGDIQY
TRBV7-2	TRBJ1-2	-	ASSLAYRAVNYGYT
TRBV4-3	TRBJ1-6	-	ASSQGMGSTSPLH
TRBV24-1	TRBJ1-1	-	ATSDPRRTEAF
TRBV11-3	TRBJ2-1	-	ASSLWNEQF
TRBV5-6	TRBJ1-2	-	ASSGTGESVSGYT
TRBV12-3/TRBV12-4	TRBJ2-1	-	ASSLTNEQF
TRBV29-1	TRBJ2-1	-	SVQDNEQF
TRBV7-9	TRBJ1-2	once	ASSMGWGYT
TRBV6-5	TRBJ2-3	-	ASTFGGGTDTQY
TRBV2	TRBJ1-1	-	ASRHYTGGGRSDTEAF
TRBV19	TRBJ1-6	-	ASSTIDSRGNSPLH
TRBV15	TRBJ2-5	once	ATSRGGRETQY
TRBV12-3/TRBV12-4	TRBJ1-1	-	ASSFGQITEAF
TRBV29-1	TRBJ2-1	-	SVERPSYNEQF
TRBV16	TRBJ1-2	-	ASSLRDRESRGYT
TRBV5-1	TRBJ2-1	-	ASSSTGSTQLQQF
TRBV5-1	TRBJ2-1	-	ASSLASGAQGNEQF
TRBV7-3	TRBJ2-3	once	ASSFGPSNTDTQY
TRBV24-1	TRBJ1-2	-	ATSDNEGYGYT
TRBV2	TRBJ2-5	-	ATHGGAQETQY
TRBV18	TRBJ2-3	-	ASSPRSASGSTDTQY
TRBV5-8	TRBJ1-1	-	ASRLKRGFGTEAF
TRBV5-4	TRBJ2-2	-	ASSIAGTTNTGELF
TRBV30	TRBJ2-6	-	AWSVSGANVLT
TRBV4-1	TRBJ2-1	-	ASSQEYRQEQF
TRBV28	TRBJ1-5	-	ASSRPDSYNQPQH
TRBV5-1	TRBJ2-7	-	ASSSLTSGSKEQY
TRBV28	TRBJ1-1	-	ASSPIGKAF